One sample yielded the 17 T cell receptor beta chains listed below, sequenced in a study of regulatory T cells in long-lasting Graves disease (dated by TCRdb to the early 2020s). The sample's time point label is to be understood as: newly diagnosed GD, antithyroid drugs for less than 3 months. For both TCR sequencing and RNA sequencing, RNA was extracted from PBMCs using TRIzol. The receptor library was made with multiplex PCR. This sample was sequenced with an Illumina HiSeq 4000. iRepertoire HTBI primers and Arm-PCR amplification of CDR3 regions were used to construct TCR beta libraries. The public reads were reanalyzed by TCRdb: fastp trimming at Q25, MiXCR alignment, in-frame beta chains only. Each record represents a unique CDR3 protein, reported with the most common genes and DNA among its rows. The sample data list over 450,000 distinct CDR3 sequences, and 12% of these were observed just once. The top ten clones comprise roughly 8.9% of the sample.

Separately, the same data were catalogued under a study of T cells in Graves' hyperthyroidism and ophthalmopathy.

The sequencing used peripheral blood mononuclear cells (PBMCs), collected at new diagnosis, from a patient treated with antithyroid drugs. These receptors originate from a woman under 40 with Graves disease. Donor details come from another sample of the same person, matched by shared clones.

In its sample, this clonotype was seen many times. This sequence joins TRBV6-9 and TRBJ1-4; perhaps TRBD1 as D (5 bases). The ends were cut back, 4 bases at V and 7 bases at J, with 13 bases in the middle. The CDR3 sequence is 14 residues long. Germline values: CDR1 MNHGY, CDR2 SVAAGI. The CDR3 spells CASSSGGLGEKLFF. Written as DNA, the CDR3 is TGTGCCAGCAGTTCCGGGGGGTTAGGTGAAAAACTGTTTTTT.

The sample holds many counts of this clonotype. The chain employs TRBV19 and TRBJ1-5; D gene uncertain. Germline CDR1 LNHDA, CDR2 SQIVND (reference sequence). There are 15 residues in the CDR3. The germline V and J ends were trimmed by 2 bases and 0 bases, with 8 bases remaining between them. The CDR3 nucleotides read TGTGCCAGTAGTATAATCTTGGTTAGCAATCAGCCCCAGCATTTT. Its translation is CASSIILVSNQPQHF.

This clonotype was observed many times. The chain couples TRBV11-2 to TRBJ2-1, with 9 nucleotides matching TRBD2. Germline-derived CDR1 and CDR2 are SGHAT and FQNNGV. The V segment lost 4 bases and the J segment 6 bases; nucleotides outside the gene matches: 4. This CDR3 is built from 14 residues. This CDR3 is CASSSGLASNEQFF. In nucleotides, the CDR3 is TGTGCCAGCAGCTCGGGACTAGCTAGCAATGAGCAGTTCTTC.

This clonotype occurred many times. The CDR3 here is CASSFKKSTDTQYF. The CDR3 DNA is TGTGCCAGCAGCTTTAAGAAATCCACAGATACGCAGTATTTT. V and J are TRBV7-3 and TRBJ2-3; D gene ambiguous. The V gene's germline CDR1 is SGHTA and CDR2 FQGTGA. The CDR3 consists of 14 residues. The V gene lost 3 bases and the J gene lost 2 bases, with 9 bases spanning the gap.

V is TRBV5-8 and J is TRBJ2-3; D gene uncertain. Germline V gene sequence: CDR1 SGHTS, CDR2 YDEGEE. Trimming cost V 2 bases and J 4 bases, with 17 bases left between them. CDR3 length: 16 residues. The CDR3 nucleotides are TGTGCCAGCAGCTTACCGCCCACGGGTTTGGCAGATACGCAGTATTTT. Translating gives CASSLPPTGLADTQYF.

This clonotype came up many times. The CDR3 DNA reads TGTGCCAGCAGGGTAGGACATTATTACTCTGGGGCCAACGTCCTGACTTTC. Translated, it gives CASRVGHYYSGANVLTF. The chain joins TRBV6-1 to TRBJ2-6, with D possibly being TRBD1 (5 bases). Germline V CDR1 and CDR2: MNHNS, SASEGT. This CDR3 has 17 residues. The germline V and J ends were trimmed by 6 bases and 0 bases, with 15 bases remaining between them.

This clonotype was counted at least ten times. The rearrangement uses TRBV25-1 and TRBJ2-7, with D maybe TRBD2 (6 bases). This CDR3 contains 13 residues. Germline assignment: CDR1 MGHDK and CDR2 SYGVNS. Trimming took off 6 bases at V and 6 bases at J, with 15 bases between the two ends. The CDR3 DNA follows: TGTGCCAGCAGGGCGGGACCTCCGGGCGAGCAGTACTTC. Amino acids: CASRAGPPGEQYF.

There are many counts of this clonotype. The chain couples TRBV2 to TRBJ1-1; D might be TRBD1 (6 bases). V dropped 5 bases and J dropped 0 bases, with 7 bases sitting between them. The germline gives CDR1 SNHLY, CDR2 FYNNEI. The CDR3 extends over 13 amino acids. The CDR3 reads CASSRQVNTEAFF. DNA for the CDR3: TGTGCCAGCAGTCGACAGGTGAACACTGAAGCTTTCTTT. Together with reference TRBV2 and TRBJ1-1, the CDR3 gives the full variable domain: EPEVTQTPSHQVTQMGQEVILRCVPISNHLYFYWYRQILGQKVEFLVSFYNNEISEKSEIFDDQFSVERPDGSNFTLKIRSTKLEDSAMYFCASSRQVNTEAFFGQGTRLTVV.

The table lists this clonotype with a few counts. CDR3 region: CASKEGGANTDTQYF. CDR3 DNA sequence: TGTGCCAGCAAAGAAGGGGGGGCTAACACAGATACGCAGTATTTT. This rearrangement joins TRBV5-4 to TRBJ2-3; D is perhaps TRBD2 (7 bases). V was shortened by 6 bases and J by 2 bases, with 16 bases between the two germline ends. Germline V gene sequence: CDR1 SGHNT, CDR2 YYREEE (reference sequence). The CDR3 contains 15 residues.

There are a few counts of this clonotype. This sequence joins TRBV20-1 and TRBJ2-1; TRBD2 matches at 10 bases. Germline V gene lookup returns CDR1 DFQATT and CDR2 SNEGSKA (reference sequence). After removal of 7 bases from V and 3 bases from J, the junction contained 15 bases not matched to a gene. The CDR3 is made up of 17 amino acids. CDR3 sequence reads: CSVLRGAGGPDYNEQFF. CDR3 coding DNA: TGCAGTGTCCTGAGGGGAGCGGGAGGGCCGGACTACAATGAGCAGTTCTTC.

This clonotype appeared once. This may arise from a read error, as a much more abundant clone is one base away. The chain recombines TRBV3-1 with TRBJ1-1, with 9 bases fitting TRBD1. There are 16 residues in the CDR3. Germline-derived CDR1 and CDR2 are LGHDT and YNNKEL (reference sequence). The CDR3 loop is CASSQEQGAPDTDAFF. The CDR3 coding sequence is TGTGCCAGCAGCCAAGAACAGGGGGCGCCGGACACTGACGCTTTCTTT.

This clonotype was detected many times. The chain has TRBV28 and TRBJ2-1; D remains ambiguous. The CDR3 spans 15 residues. CDR1 MDHEN and CDR2 SYDVKM come from the germline V gene. Trimming stripped 3 bases from V and 0 bases from J, with 9 bases between. Written as DNA, the CDR3 is TGTGCCAGCAGTTTCCGTCCAATCTCCTACAATGAGCAGTTCTTC. Encoded protein: CASSFRPISYNEQFF.

This clonotype was counted many times. This rearrangement joins TRBV2 to TRBJ1-5, with unresolved D. In germline, CDR1 is SNHLY, CDR2 FYNNEI. The CDR3 covers 15 residues. Trimming took off 5 bases at V and 2 bases at J, with 13 bases between the two ends. DNA of the CDR3: TGTGCCAGCAGTCCGAATTCGATCGGCAATCAGCCCCAGCATTTT. Translation: CASSPNSIGNQPQHF.

This chain connects TRBV11-2 to TRBJ2-1, with 11 bases lining up with TRBD2. The V gene's germline CDR1 is SGHAT and CDR2 FQNNGV. The CDR3 runs 17 residues. After removal of 1 base from V and 1 base from J, the junction contained 3 bases not matched to a gene. Here the CDR3 DNA reads TGTGCCAGCAGCTTAGTCCTAGCGGGAGGTTCCTACAATGAGCAGTTCTTC. Translated, it gives CASSLVLAGGSYNEQFF.

This clonotype came up a few times. The gene calls are TRBV13 and TRBJ1-1; D possibly corresponds to TRBD1 (5 bases). V was trimmed by 2 bases and J by 6 bases, leaving 10 bases between them. The CDR3 sequence is 13 residues long. Germline loops: CDR1 PRHDT, CDR2 FYEKMQ (reference sequence). Written as DNA, the CDR3 is TGTGCCAGCAGCTTACGCAGGGAAGCTGAAGCTTTCTTT. Translated, it gives CASSLRREAEAFF.

This clonotype has a handful of counts. This rearrangement joins TRBV7-9 to TRBJ2-7; 12 bases align to TRBD1. The CDR3 totals 14 residues. Unmatched junction bases numbered 3, after V lost 4 bases and J lost 5 bases. The germline gives CDR1 SEHNR, CDR2 FQNEAQ (reference sequence). The CDR3 DNA reads TGTGCCAGCAGCTCTGGGACAGGGGGCGACGAGCAGTACTTC. Its protein product is CASSSGTGGDEQYF. Based on the CDR3 plus reference TRBV7-9 and TRBJ2-7, the full variable domain is DTGVSQNPRHKITKRGQNVTFRCDPISEHNRLYWYRQTLGQGPEFLTYFQNEAQLEKSRLLSDRFSAERPKGSFSTLEIQRTEQGDSAMYLCASSSGTGGDEQYFGPGTRLTVT.

A few counts support this clonotype. V and J are TRBV7-2 and TRBJ1-5; D gene uncertain. The CDR3 totals 15 residues. Germline V lookup: CDR1 SGHTA, CDR2 FQGNSA. V shed 1 base and J shed 3 bases, with 10 bases lying between them. CDR3: CASSLVGGFNQPQHF. DNA of the CDR3: TGTGCCAGCAGCTTAGTGGGTGGGTTCAATCAGCCCCAGCATTTT.